This T cell receptor (beta chain) was identified in a study of technical replicates of blood from several donors. Sequencing used immunoSEQ multiplex PCR; TCRdb keeps in-frame clones, though not all of them. The sample contains around 80,000 clones, about 98% of which appear only once. Sequencing was performed on T cells isolated from PBMCs. The receptor's source is a human donor in good health.

The CDR3 sequence: CASTVGTGRNYGYTF. CDR3 bases: TGTGCCAGCACAGTCGGGACAGGGAGGAACTATGGCTACACCTTC. J is TRBJ1-2 and V is TRBV6-1; 9 bases match TRBD1. V was pared by 7 bases and J by 2 bases, with 8 bases of the junction left unmatched. This CDR3 is 15 amino acids long. Germline CDR1 and CDR2: MNHNS and SASEGT.